The present T cell receptor beta chain was sequenced within a study of OX40 agonist ivuxolimab in advanced cancers. Study at large: Every 2 weeks, ivuxolimab was infused into the patients intravenously at between 0.01 and 10 mg/kg. Whole-study results and caveats: Dose levels from 0.1 to 3.0 mg/kg saw CD4+ and CD8+ blood T cells expand clonally by week 6.

The length of the CDR3 is 15 residues. V was pared by 5 bases and J by 3 bases, with 16 bases between. Per germline, CDR1 SEHNR and CDR2 FQNEAQ (reference sequence). Patients were ineligible given autoimmune disease history or systemic immunosuppression. Blood was sampled at baseline, cycle 4 day 1, and cycle 7 day 1. Assay: immunoSEQ multiplex PCR; the TCRdb copy retains only in-frame clones and omits some. The sample lists 72,000 or so clones; 70% to 90% were seen once. Of note for this clone: No antigen is known for it.

The sample consisted of CD4+ or CD8+ T cells sorted from blood, taken in a trial of the OX40 agonist ivuxolimab. This receptor was obtained from an adult with an advanced solid tumor such as melanoma, head and neck, liver or kidney cancer. The chain is built from TRBV7-9 and TRBJ1-2, with D possibly being TRBD1 (5 bases). The CDR3 bases are TGTGCCAGCAGCCCCAAGGGCAGGGAGTACTATGGCTACACCTTC. Translated: CASSPKGREYYGYTF.